This paragraph reports one T cell receptor (beta chain). Clones were read by immunoSEQ multiplex PCR, and TCRdb kept only the in-frame ones, dropping some. The table lists 75,000 to 95,000 clones, roughly 93% of them singletons. The data stem from a study of technical replicates of blood from a few donors. From germline, CDR1 is MRHNA and CDR2 SNTAGT. The CDR3 is 15 residues long. V gave up 6 bases and J gave up 3 bases; unmatched junction bases: 7. Sequencing input: T cells isolated from PBMCs. The receptor comes from a human donor in good health. The chain couples TRBV6-4 to TRBJ2-1; 8 bases map to TRBD2. Here the CDR3 reads CASSHDSGIYNEQFF. The CDR3 DNA reads TGTGCCAGCAGCCATGATAGCGGGATCTACAATGAGCAGTTCTTC.